These 16 T cell receptor beta chains were sequenced from one sample in a study of tumor and adjacent non-tumor tissue in lung cancer. Three rounds of nested PCR, following a modified ARM-PCR protocol, produced the TCRbeta library. TCRdb passed the multiplex PCR reads through MiXCR, listing each CDR3 protein once. The sample yields more than 70,000 distinct CDR3 sequences, roughly three fifths seen once. No cell sorting was done before RNA was extracted from the tissue. Sequencing was carried out using lung tumor tissue. The source is a man aged 70 or older with non-small cell lung cancer.

This clonotype was counted a few times. The CDR3 loop reads CASTHRGLYEQYF. The CDR3, as DNA: TGTGCCTCAACTCACAGGGGCCTCTACGAGCAGTACTTC. The gene calls are TRBV30 and TRBJ2-7; 7 nucleotides line up with TRBD1. This CDR3 has 13 amino acids. J lost 3 bases, V lost 7 bases, and 9 bases had no gene match. Germline-derived CDR1 and CDR2 are GTSNPN and SVGIG (reference sequence). The complete variable domain, with remaining parts taken from reference TRBV30 and TRBJ2-7, reads SQTIHQWPATLVQPVGSPLSLECTVEGTSNPNLYWYRQAAGRGLQLLFYSVGIGQISSEVPQNLSASRPQDRQFILSSKKLLLSDSGFYLCASTHRGLYEQYFGPGTRLTVT.

This clonotype was counted at least ten times. In DNA, the CDR3 is TGTGCCAGCAGTCTAGGATTTAGCAATCAGCCCCAGCATTTT. Its translation: CASSLGFSNQPQHF. The V and J genes are TRBV6-5 and TRBJ1-5; unclear D gene. V gave up 5 bases and J gave up 0 bases, with 8 bases separating them. From germline, CDR1 is MNHEY and CDR2 SVGAGI. The CDR3 sequence is 14 residues long.

Many counts were recorded for this clonotype. The chain uses TRBV6-1 and TRBJ2-5, with D perhaps given as TRBD1 or TRBD2 (5 bases each). The CDR3 sequence is 15 residues long. V was trimmed by 3 bases and J by 3 bases, leaving 14 bases between them. From germline, CDR1 is MNHNS and CDR2 SASEGT. This CDR3 is CASSDGTSSKETQYF. CDR3 bases: TGTGCCAGCAGTGACGGGACCTCGTCAAAAGAGACCCAGTACTTC.

The sample holds many counts of this clonotype. This chain's CDR3 is CASSQETRANTGELFF. The CDR3 DNA reads as TGTGCCAGCAGCCAAGAGACCAGGGCGAACACCGGGGAGCTGTTTTTT. The chain couples TRBV4-2 to TRBJ2-2, with a possible D match to TRBD1 (5 bases). The germline V gene encodes CDR1 LGHNA and CDR2 YNFKEQ. V lost 0 bases to trimming and J lost 0 bases, with 8 bases between them. CDR3 size: 16 residues.

This clonotype was seen repeatedly, ten times or more. The rearrangement joins TRBV4-1 to TRBJ2-2, with D unclear. Germline values: CDR1 MGHRA, CDR2 YSYEKL. V was pared by 2 bases and J by 5 bases, with 9 bases between. There are 14 residues in the CDR3. In DNA form, the CDR3 reads TGCGCCAGCAGCCAAAGACTGGGGACCGGGGAGCTGTTTTTT. Amino acid sequence: CASSQRLGTGELFF.

As for this clonotype: One end of the junction varies from germline; a read error may be responsible. The genes are TRBV7-8 and TRBJ2-5; D unclear. The CDR3 has 14 amino acids. Germline CDR1 is SGHVS and CDR2 is FQNEAQ. Here the CDR3 reads CTSSLTDPRETQYF. In nucleotides, the CDR3 is TGTACCAGCAGCTTAACGGACCCCAGGGAGACCCAGTACTTC.

With respect to this clonotype: This may come from a read error, since a much larger clone is one base off. The CDR3 does not close with the conserved phenylalanine or tryptophan, likely indicating a read error. The V and J genes are TRBV20-1 and TRBJ2-5; D is unresolved. Trimming removed 5 bases at V and 0 bases at J, with 13 bases between. The CDR3 totals 14 residues. Germline assignment: CDR1 DFQATT and CDR2 SNEGSKA (reference sequence). This CDR3 is CSAPVSMYQETQYL. CDR3 sequence (DNA): TGCAGTGCTCCAGTGTCCATGTACCAAGAGACCCAGTACCTC.

As concerns this clonotype: The final CDR3 position lacks the conserved phenylalanine or tryptophan, pointing to a likely read error. The V and J genes are TRBV10-2 and TRBJ2-2; D is possibly TRBD1 (6 bases). There are 15 residues in the CDR3. CDR1 and CDR2 from the germline V gene are WSHSY and SAAADI. The CDR3 sequence is CANSDWGRPTGELFL. Here the CDR3 DNA reads TGCGCCAACAGTGATTGGGGGCGCCCCACCGGGGAGCTGTTTTTA.

As concerns this clonotype: At one of its ends the junction is not consistent with the germline gene, which may arise from a read error. This chain uses TRBV6-5 with TRBJ1-5; D uncertain. The CDR3 has 14 amino acids. CDR1 MNHEY and CDR2 SVGAGI come from the germline V gene. The CDR3 nucleotides are TGTGTCAGCAAAGAAGGGCCTAACGATCAGCCCCATCATTTT. Translation gives CVSKEGPNDQPHHF.

This clonotype was recorded at least ten times. The V call is TRBV4-1, the J call TRBJ2-3; D may match TRBD1 or TRBD2 (5 bases each). Deletions cut 6 bases from V and 6 bases from J, with 16 bases between. Per germline, CDR1 MGHRA and CDR2 YSYEKL. The length of the CDR3 is 14 residues. In DNA form, the CDR3 reads TGCGCCAGCAGTAAACCGGGGACGTACGATACGCAGTATTTT. Residues: CASSKPGTYDTQYF.

Comments on this clonotype: A junction end diverges from the germline sequence, so it may reflect a read error. V usage is TRBV6-1 and J usage is TRBJ2-7; 8 nucleotides line up with TRBD1. The CDR3 sequence is 17 residues long. CDR1 is MNHNS, CDR2 SASEGT, per germline. The DNA for the CDR3 is TGTGTCAGCATGATGTTTGATGCGCCGGGACAGGCTTCCGAGCAGTACTTC. Protein product: CVSMMFDAPGQASEQYF.

This clonotype was found many times. CDR3 in amino acids: CASSPGGRGAKNIQYF. In nucleotides, the CDR3 is TGCGCCAGCAGCCCAGGGGGACGCGGGGCCAAAAACATTCAGTACTTC. The gene calls are TRBV4-1 and TRBJ2-4; TRBD1 aligns across 7 bases. CDR3 size: 16 residues. V gave up 4 bases and J gave up 1 base; unmatched junction bases: 7. Germline V gene sequence: CDR1 MGHRA, CDR2 YSYEKL.

Ten or more counts support this clonotype. This sequence joins TRBV6-2 or TRBV6-3 and TRBJ2-7; possibly TRBD1 for D (6 bases). V dropped 7 bases and J dropped 4 bases, with 11 bases sitting between them. The germline gives CDR1 MNHEY, CDR2 SVGEGT. The CDR3 has 12 amino acids. CDR3 nucleotide sequence: TGTGCCAGCAAAACAGGGCGGTACGAGCAGTACTTC. It encodes CASKTGRYEQYF.

The chain recombines TRBV10-3 with TRBJ2-5, with D perhaps being TRBD1 or TRBD2 (5 bases each). Germline V CDR1 and CDR2: ENHRY, SYGVKD. The ends were cut back, 8 bases at V and 5 bases at J, with 27 bases in the middle. CDR3 length: 17 residues. The CDR3 bases are TGTGCCATCTGTGGGACCAGCGGAGCTAATTGGGGGGAGACCCAGTACTTC. Protein product: CAICGTSGANWGETQYF.

V is TRBV20-1 and J is TRBJ2-6; 7 bases are a match to TRBD1. Germline V lookup: CDR1 DFQATT, CDR2 SNEGSKA (reference sequence). The length of the CDR3 is 18 residues. Trimming removed 6 bases from V and 0 bases from J; junction bases left unmatched: 14. In DNA, the CDR3 is TGCAGTGCCGTCGGCCGGGACAGCGGCTTCTCTGGGGCCAACGTCCTGACTTTC. Protein sequence: CSAVGRDSGFSGANVLTF.

A word on this clonotype: The conserved phenylalanine or tryptophan normally closing the CDR3 is absent here, so this likely arose from a read error. The chain combines TRBV5-6 with TRBJ1-1; D possibly corresponds to TRBD1 (5 bases). Germline V gene lookup returns CDR1 SGHDT and CDR2 YYEEEE. This CDR3 has 15 amino acids. The CDR3 spells CASSFFGTEDTEAFL. The CDR3 DNA sequence: TGTGCTAGCAGCTTCTTCGGGACCGAGGACACTGAAGCTTTCTTA.